This passage covers 10 T cell receptor beta chains from one sample sequenced in a study of cytomegalovirus exposure and HLA in healthy donors. Here immunoSEQ multiplex PCR was the method, and the copy in TCRdb shows in-frame clones only, minus some. The repertoire has about 360,000 clones, 75% to 90% of them found once; the top ten carry 0.83%. Sequenced: PBMCs. The receptors stem from a woman between 18 and 29 years old in good health and CMV-seronegative.

A note on this clone: The identical CDR3 is also encoded by other nucleotide sequences in the sample. V and J are TRBV5-1 and TRBJ2-3; TRBD1 aligns across 11 bases. CDR1 and CDR2 (germline): SGHRS, YFSETQ. Trimming cost V 3 bases and J 5 bases; bases outside gene matches: 5. The length of the CDR3 is 15 residues. The CDR3 DNA follows: TGCGCCAGCAGCTCCTCCGGGACAGGGGGAGATACGCAGTATTTT. Amino acids: CASSSSGTGGDTQYF.

The genes are TRBV25-1 and TRBJ2-5, with 7 positions matching TRBD1. Germline values: CDR1 MGHDK, CDR2 SYGVNS. CDR3 length equals 15 residues. After removal of 1 base from V and 2 bases from J, the junction contained 4 bases not matched to a gene. The CDR3 sequence is CASSESQGTQETQYF. DNA of the CDR3: TGTGCCAGCAGTGAATCACAGGGGACGCAAGAGACCCAGTACTTC.

The chain employs TRBV28 and TRBJ2-7; D remains ambiguous. CDR3 size: 14 residues. CDR1 is MDHEN, CDR2 SYDVKM, per germline. Trimming took 5 bases from V and 0 from J, leaving 11 bases between them. Here the CDR3 reads CASSLFDTSYEQYF. The CDR3 bases are TGTGCCAGCAGTCTCTTCGACACCTCCTACGAGCAGTACTTC.

The chain joins TRBV5-1 to TRBJ2-1; TRBD2 aligns across 11 bases. CDR1 and CDR2 (germline): SGHRS, YFSETQ. J gave up 2 bases and V 4 bases, and 8 bases lay outside the gene matches. The CDR3 totals 17 residues. The CDR3 DNA sequence: TGCGCCAGCAGCCCATGGACTAGCGGGCTTACCTACAATGAGCAGTTCTTC. Its translation is CASSPWTSGLTYNEQFF.

The rearrangement links TRBV7-8 to TRBJ2-5, with 7 bases fitting TRBD2. The V gene end was trimmed by 5 bases and the J gene end by 0 bases; junction bases not matched to a gene: 6. From germline, CDR1 is SGHVS and CDR2 FQNEAQ. CDR3 length: 15 residues. In DNA form, the CDR3 reads TGTGCCAGCAGCGGACTCGGGGGGTACCAAGAGACCCAGTACTTC. Protein sequence: CASSGLGGYQETQYF.

The chain carries TRBV27 and TRBJ1-1; 12 bases are shared with TRBD1. CDR1 and CDR2 from the germline V gene are MNHEY and SMNVEV (reference sequence). This CDR3 comprises 19 residues. The junction had 18 bases not matched to a gene; V was cut back by 7 bases and J by 3 bases. CDR3 nucleotides: TGTGCCAGCACCCTTACGAGGGACAGGGGGCTCGTGGTGGACACTGAAGCTTTCTTT. Encoded protein: CASTLTRDRGLVVDTEAFF.

The chain has TRBV6-1 and TRBJ2-1; 11 nucleotides match TRBD2. V gave up 4 bases and J gave up 7 bases; unmatched junction bases: 3. CDR1 MNHNS and CDR2 SASEGT come from the germline V gene. This CDR3 is 14 amino acids long. The CDR3 sequence is CASSAASGGNEQFF. DNA of the CDR3: TGTGCCAGCAGTGCGGCTAGCGGGGGGAATGAGCAGTTCTTC.

This sequence joins TRBV6-1 and TRBJ2-1; 7 bases line up with TRBD2. The CDR3 loop spans 12 amino acids. Unmatched junction bases numbered 0, after V lost 3 bases and J lost 7 bases. Per germline, CDR1 MNHNS and CDR2 SASEGT. The CDR3 region is CASSERGNEQFF. The CDR3 DNA sequence: TGTGCCAGCAGTGAGCGGGGGAATGAGCAGTTCTTC.

This clone was counted between two and nine times. The V gene is TRBV7-2, the J gene TRBJ2-7; TRBD1 is a possible D gene (5 bases). Trimming stripped 1 base from V and 0 bases from J, with 7 bases between. In germline, CDR1 is SGHTA, CDR2 FQGNSA. CDR3 length: 14 amino acids. The CDR3 bases are TGTGCCAGCAGCTTAGACAGGTACTCCTACGAGCAGTACTTC. Protein: CASSLDRYSYEQYF.

The chain couples TRBV10-3 to TRBJ2-7; D call uncertain. Per the germline V gene, CDR1 is ENHRY and CDR2 is SYGVKD. With 2 bases removed from V and 1 base from J, the gap between germline ends came to 3 bases. The CDR3 extends over 12 amino acids. The CDR3 loop is CAISEPSYEQYF. In DNA form, the CDR3 reads TGTGCCATCAGTGAGCCGTCCTACGAGCAGTACTTC.